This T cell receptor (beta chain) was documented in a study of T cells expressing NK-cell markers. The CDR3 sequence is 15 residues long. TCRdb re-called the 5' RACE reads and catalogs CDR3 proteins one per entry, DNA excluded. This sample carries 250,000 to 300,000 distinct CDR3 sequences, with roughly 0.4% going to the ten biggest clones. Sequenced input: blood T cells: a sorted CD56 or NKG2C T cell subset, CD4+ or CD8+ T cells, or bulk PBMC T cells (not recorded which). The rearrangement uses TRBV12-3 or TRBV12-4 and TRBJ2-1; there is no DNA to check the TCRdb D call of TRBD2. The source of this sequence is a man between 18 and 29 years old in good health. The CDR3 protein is CASRKVVAGPNEQFF.